This TCR beta chain originates from a study of radiation and T cells in renal cell carcinoma. Profiling relied on immunoSEQ multiplex PCR, and the TCRdb table lists in-frame clones only, not all of them. Of approximately 140,000 clones detected, less than 90% appear once; the ten largest clones hold under 25%. The time point is: baseline pretreatment blood. Treatment defined: 15 Gy SBRT to primary tumor, nephrectomy 4 weeks later. Radiation-treated patients gave blood at baseline, week 2 and week 4. Losses at the gene ends were 2 bases for V and 6 bases for J; bases not matched to a gene: 6. The CDR3 is 15 residues long. From germline, CDR1 is MNHNS and CDR2 SASEGT.

The receptor was derived from a woman in her forties or fifties with renal cell carcinoma. This specimen was blood, taken from a patient whose treatment included radiotherapy and nephrectomy. V is TRBV6-1 and J is TRBJ2-1, with 8 bases identical to TRBD2. The CDR3 protein is CASSEQWGLVNEQFF. In DNA, the CDR3 is TGTGCCAGCAGTGAACAGTGGGGACTAGTCAATGAGCAGTTCTTC.